Below, 22 T cell receptor beta chains from the same sample are listed, as sequenced in a study of blood T cells in healthy people across ages. It was with a sample-barcoded 5' primer and a J-beta primer mix that a second PCR of roughly 7 to 12 cycles was run. From the 5' RACE reads, TCRdb called clonotypes with MiXCR, one entry per CDR3 protein. The profile covers about a million distinct CDR3 sequences, with 35% to 40% appearing a single time and under 15% taken by the ten largest. The sample taken for sequencing was blood. The receptors shown here come from a young man in good health.

The rearrangement joins TRBV9 to TRBJ1-3; the D is unclear. Between the trimmed V and J ends, which lost 4 bases and 0 bases, there was a span of 14 bases. The germline CDR1 and CDR2 sequences are SGDLS and YYNGEE. The CDR3 contains 16 residues. CDR3: CASSPRRVDSGNTIYF. CDR3 DNA sequence: TGTGCCAGCAGCCCCCGCCGTGTCGACTCTGGAAACACCATATATTTT. The full variable domain, its missing parts supplied by reference TRBV9 and TRBJ1-3, is DSGVTQTPKHLITATGQRVTLRCSPRSGDLSVYWYQQSLDQGLQFLIQYYNGEERAKGNILERFSAQQFPDLHSELNLSSLELGDSALYFCASSPRRVDSGNTIYFGEGSWLTVV.

Remarks on this clonotype: Given a far larger clone just one base away, this is likely a sequencing read error. The chain uses TRBV5-1 and TRBJ2-7, with D uncertain. Germline V gene data show CDR1 as SGHRS and CDR2 as YFSETQ. CDR3 length equals 12 residues. The CDR3 bases are TGCGCCAGCAGCTTGAATTCCTACGAGCAGTGCTTC. Amino acid sequence: CASSLNSYEQCF.

This clonotype was observed many times. The V call is TRBV29-1, the J call TRBJ1-2, with D uncertain. The CDR3 loop spans 8 amino acids. In germline, CDR1 is SQVTM, CDR2 ANQGSEA. V shed 3 bases and J shed 7 bases, with 0 bases lying between them. CDR3 coding DNA: TGCAGCGTTGATGGCTACACCTTC. Its translation is CSVDGYTF.

This clonotype has just a few counts. The chain carries TRBV20-1 and TRBJ1-2, with D unresolved. Trimming took off 0 bases at V and 13 bases at J, with 15 bases between the two ends. Germline CDR1 is DFQATT and CDR2 is SNEGSKA (reference sequence). CDR3 length equals 12 residues. This chain's CDR3 is CSARDPSEGGTF. The CDR3 region has the DNA TGCAGTGCTAGAGATCCTTCCGAAGGTGGCACCTTC.

CDR3 amino acids: CASRPPGLPYEQYF. The CDR3 coding sequence is TGTGCCAGCAGGCCTCCGGGACTACCCTACGAGCAGTACTTC. This sequence joins TRBV25-1 and TRBJ2-7, with TRBD2 matching 7 bases. With V trimmed by 6 bases and J by 2 bases, 7 bases remained unmatched. Germline CDR1 and CDR2: MGHDK and SYGVNS. The CDR3 consists of 14 residues.

V and J are TRBV7-2 and TRBJ2-5, with TRBD2 matching over 7 bases. Germline-derived CDR1 and CDR2 are SGHTA and FQGNSA. The CDR3 is 15 residues long. V shed 2 bases, J shed 4 bases, and the junction held 7 bases outside the gene matches. This chain's CDR3 is CASSLRPGGSETQYF. CDR3 nucleotide sequence: TGTGCCAGCAGCTTACGGCCCGGGGGGTCAGAGACCCAGTACTTC.

V and J are TRBV6-2 or TRBV6-3 and TRBJ2-4; D gene unclear. CDR3 length: 14 amino acids. Germline CDR1 MNHEY, CDR2 SVGEGT. The ends were cut back, 0 bases at V and 13 bases at J, with 16 bases in the middle. CDR3: CASSYSLKSNLQYF. CDR3 nucleotide sequence: TGTGCCAGCAGTTACTCCCTAAAAAGTAATCTGCAGTACTTC.

The chain joins TRBV12-3 or TRBV12-4 to TRBJ2-7; perhaps TRBD1 as D (5 bases). The end of the DNA fits TRBJ2-5 better, so the J call may be wrong. The CDR3 is 13 amino acids. CDR3 in amino acids: CASSLPGRGTQYF. CDR3 nucleotide sequence: TGTGCCAGCAGTTTACCAGGGCGAGGGACCCAGTACTTC.

Comments on this clonotype: This sequence may be a read error, since a much larger clone differs from it by one base. V is TRBV12-3 or TRBV12-4 and J is TRBJ2-4; D is perhaps TRBD1 (6 bases). The CDR3 covers 15 residues. CDR3 sequence (DNA): TGTGCCAGCAGTTTATGGCAGGGGATGAAAAACAGTCAGTACTTC. Its translation is CASSLWQGMKNSQYF.

The J gene is TRBJ1-1, the V gene TRBV30; D is perhaps TRBD1 (6 bases). Germline-derived CDR1 and CDR2 are GTSNPN and SVGIG (reference sequence). Trimming cost V 5 bases and J 8 bases, with 18 bases left between them. The CDR3 is 13 amino acids. CDR3 region: CAWERVPDSEAFF. The CDR3, as DNA: TGTGCCTGGGAAAGAGTTCCGGACAGCGAAGCTTTCTTT.

A note on this clonotype: Compared with germline, one end of the junction differs, possibly owing to a read error. V is TRBV12-3 or TRBV12-4 and J is TRBJ1-1; TRBD1 might be the D (6 bases). The CDR3 has 15 amino acids. The CDR3 DNA reads TGTGCCAGCAGTTTAGTGGGGGCAAGGGCCACTGACGCTTTCTTT. This gives the protein CASSLVGARATDAFF.

The chain carries TRBV20-1 and TRBJ1-1; 9 bases line up with TRBD1. The V segment lost 6 bases and the J segment 4 bases; nucleotides outside the gene matches: 9. CDR3 length: 14 residues. Germline CDR1 DFQATT, CDR2 SNEGSKA (reference sequence). This CDR3 reads CSATGQGLVTEAFF. CDR3 in DNA: TGCAGTGCCACGGGACAGGGCTTGGTCACTGAAGCTTTCTTT.

This clonotype was seen a few times. This chain uses TRBV20-1 with TRBJ2-1; 7 positions agree with TRBD1. V trimming: 5 bases; J trimming: 13 bases; junction bases outside the gene matches: 17. Germline values: CDR1 DFQATT, CDR2 SNEGSKA (reference sequence). CDR3 size: 14 residues. CDR3 sequence: CSAGGQSKGNGQFF. CDR3 sequence (DNA): TGCAGTGCTGGGGGACAGTCCAAGGGCAATGGACAGTTCTTC.

The V gene is TRBV7-8, the J gene TRBJ2-3; 8 bases are a match to TRBD1. The CDR3 sequence is 15 residues long. Germline CDR1 and CDR2: SGHVS and FQNEAQ. The ends lost 5 bases at V and 5 bases at J; junction bases unmatched: 9. CDR3 sequence reads: CASSPLQGVQDTQYF. As DNA, the CDR3 is TGTGCCAGCAGCCCATTACAGGGGGTGCAAGATACGCAGTATTTT.

The J gene is TRBJ2-4, the V gene TRBV9; D perhaps matches TRBD1 (7 bases). The germline gives CDR1 SGDLS, CDR2 YYNGEE. The CDR3 is made up of 13 amino acids. Between the trimmed V and J ends, which lost 0 bases and 11 bases, there was a span of 12 bases. This CDR3 is CASSVASGGLQYF. In DNA, the CDR3 is TGTGCCAGCAGCGTAGCTTCAGGGGGGCTTCAGTACTTC. Filled out from reference TRBV9 and TRBJ2-4, the complete variable domain reads DSGVTQTPKHLITATGQRVTLRCSPRSGDLSVYWYQQSLDQGLQFLIQYYNGEERAKGNILERFSAQQFPDLHSELNLSSLELGDSALYFCASSVASGGLQYFGAGTRLSVL.

On this clonotype: The junction and the germline gene differ at one end; a read error may be behind it. The chain employs TRBV24-1 and TRBJ2-1, with D possibly TRBD2 on 5 matching bases. The CDR3 has 12 residues. From germline, CDR1 is KGHDR and CDR2 SFDVKD. Here the CDR3 reads CATSLGNNERFF. The CDR3 nucleotides read TGTGCCACCAGTCTCGGGAACAATGAGCGGTTCTTC.

This clonotype has just a few counts. The rearrangement joins TRBV12-3 or TRBV12-4 to TRBJ2-3, with 7 bases lining up with TRBD2. The V gene end was trimmed by 3 bases and the J gene end by 0 bases; junction bases not matched to a gene: 6. The CDR3 runs 16 residues. CDR3 sequence (DNA): TGTGCCAGCAGTTTTATACGCGGGGGAAGCACAGATACGCAGTATTTT. Translating it yields CASSFIRGGSTDTQYF.

This clonotype has only a few counts. This chain connects TRBV27 to TRBJ2-3, with 7 bases fitting TRBD1. The CDR3 length is 14 residues. Germline loops: CDR1 MNHEY, CDR2 SMNVEV (reference sequence). Trimming cost V 5 bases and J 3 bases; bases outside gene matches: 5. The CDR3 loop is CASSRGGMTDTQYF. The CDR3 nucleotides read TGTGCCAGCAGTCGAGGGGGCATGACAGATACGCAGTATTTT.

This clonotype showed up just once. The V and J genes are TRBV29-1 and TRBJ1-1; the D is unclear. Trimming cost V 3 bases and J 5 bases, with 10 bases left between them. Germline CDR1 reads SQVTM; CDR2 reads ANQGSEA. There are 12 residues in the CDR3. CDR3 nucleotides: TGCAGCGTTGATTCTGGTGTAACTGAAGCTTTCTTT. Its translation is CSVDSGVTEAFF.

Regarding this clonotype: This may be a read error, as it is one base from a much larger clone. V usage is TRBV4-3 and J usage is TRBJ2-3, with a weak D call TRBD2 (5 bases). Germline loops: CDR1 LGHNA, CDR2 YSLEER. This CDR3 region has 13 residues. The CDR3 DNA sequence: TGCACCAGCAGCCAGGATCGGACTGGCACGCAGTATTTT. It encodes CTSSQDRTGTQYF.

This clonotype was counted between two and nine times. The chain employs TRBV20-1 and TRBJ2-3; D perhaps matches TRBD2 (6 bases). Deletions cut 4 bases from V and 5 bases from J, with 16 bases between. CDR1 and CDR2 (germline): DFQATT, SNEGSKA (reference sequence). The CDR3 sequence is 14 residues long. The CDR3 region has the DNA TGCAGTGCTACCCTAGCGAGGGGAGGAGATACGCAGTATTTT. This translates into CSATLARGGDTQYF.

Only a few counts were recorded for this clonotype. J is TRBJ1-2 and V is TRBV20-1; 11 bases agree with TRBD1. The J segment lost 5 bases and the V segment lost 5 bases, leaving 7 bases of the junction unmatched. The CDR3 totals 14 residues. Germline V gene lookup returns CDR1 DFQATT and CDR2 SNEGSKA (reference sequence). CDR3 loop: CSAQGQGVGYGYTF. The CDR3 coding sequence is TGCAGTGCTCAGGGACAGGGGGTCGGTTATGGCTACACCTTC.